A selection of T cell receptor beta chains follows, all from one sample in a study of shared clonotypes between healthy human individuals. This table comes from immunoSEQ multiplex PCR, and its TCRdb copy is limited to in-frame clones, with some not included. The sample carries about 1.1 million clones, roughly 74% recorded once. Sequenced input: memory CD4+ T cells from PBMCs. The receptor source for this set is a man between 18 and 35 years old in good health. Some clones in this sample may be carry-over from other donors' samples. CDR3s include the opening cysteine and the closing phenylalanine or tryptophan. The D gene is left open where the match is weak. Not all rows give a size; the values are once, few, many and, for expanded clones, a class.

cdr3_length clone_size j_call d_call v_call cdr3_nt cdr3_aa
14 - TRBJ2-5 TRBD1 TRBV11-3 TGTGCCAGCAGCCAGGGACAGCCTGAAGAGACCCAGTACTTC CASSQGQPEETQYF
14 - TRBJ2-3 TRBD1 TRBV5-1 TGCGCCAGCAGCTTACAACAGGGGACCGATACGCAGTATTTT CASSLQQGTDTQYF
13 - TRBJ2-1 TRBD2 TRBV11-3 TGTGCCAGCAGCCGGGGACTAGCGAATGAGCAGTTCTTC CASSRGLANEQFF
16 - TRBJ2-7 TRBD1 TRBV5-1 TGCGCCAGCAGTTTGAATACCGGGACAGGATCGGTCGAGCAGTACTTC CASSLNTGTGSVEQYF
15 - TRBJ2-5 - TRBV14 TGTGCCAGCAGCCAAGATCGACGCAGACAAGAGACCCAGTACTTC CASSQDRRRQETQYF
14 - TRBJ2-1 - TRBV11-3 TGTGCCAGCGCCCAAGGATTCTCCTACAATGAGCAGTTCTTC CASAQGFSYNEQFF
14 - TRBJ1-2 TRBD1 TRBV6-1 TGTGCCAGCAGTGAGGTCGGGACAGGGTATGGCTACACCTTC CASSEVGTGYGYTF
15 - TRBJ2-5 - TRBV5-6 TGTGCCAGCAGACCCCAGCCAGTCTCGGGAGAGACCCAGTACTTC CASRPQPVSGETQYF
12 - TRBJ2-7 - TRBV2 TGTGCCAGCTCCGGCGATTCCTACGAGCAGTACTTC CASSGDSYEQYF
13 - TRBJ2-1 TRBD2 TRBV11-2 TGTGCCAGCAGCTTAAGGGTAGCGGGGGCGAGGTTCTTC CASSLRVAGARFF
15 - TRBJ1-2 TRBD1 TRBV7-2 TGTGCCAGCAGCCAGGGGGGTGCAAACACAGGGGGCTACACCTTC CASSQGGANTGGYTF
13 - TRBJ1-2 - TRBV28 TGTGCCAGCAGTCCCCAACCTAACTATGGCTACACCTTC CASSPQPNYGYTF
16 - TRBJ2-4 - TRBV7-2 TGTGCCAGCAGCCCCGCCGATAGCGCTATTTGGAACATTCAGTACTTC CASSPADSAIWNIQYF
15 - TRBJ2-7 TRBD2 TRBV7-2 TGTGCCAGCAGCTTAGGGGCGGGGGTCTCCTACGAGCAGTACTTC CASSLGAGVSYEQYF
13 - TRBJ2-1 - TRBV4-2 TGTGCCAGCAGCCAAGGGACCAATAATGAGCAGTTCTTC CASSQGTNNEQFF
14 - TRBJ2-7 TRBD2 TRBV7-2 TGTGCCAGCACCAGCGGGAGGGGGTCCTACGAGCAGTACTTC CASTSGRGSYEQYF
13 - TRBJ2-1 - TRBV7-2 TGTGCCAGCAGCTTAGCAACCCACAATGAGCAGTTCTTC CASSLATHNEQFF
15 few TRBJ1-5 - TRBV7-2 TGTGCCAGCAGCTTAAGAAGCGGGGGCAATCAGCCCCAGCATTTT CASSLRSGGNQPQHF
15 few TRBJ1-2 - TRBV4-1 TGCGCCAGCAGCCAACTCCAGGGACTCGTTCGGGGCTACACCTTC CASSQLQGLVRGYTF
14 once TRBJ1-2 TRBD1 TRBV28 TGTGCCAGCAGTCCCGGGACAGCCCCCTATGGCTACACCTTC CASSPGTAPYGYTF
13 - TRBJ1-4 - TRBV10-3 TGTGCCATCAGTGAAGGAGCGGGCGAAAAACTGTTTTTT CAISEGAGEKLFF
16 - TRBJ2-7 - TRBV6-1 TGTGCCAGCAGTGGGCCGCGGGCCGGGGGCTCCTACGAGCAGTACTTC CASSGPRAGGSYEQYF
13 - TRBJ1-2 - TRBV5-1 TGCGCCAGCAGCTCAGCTCAGCGCTATGGCTACACCTTC CASSSAQRYGYTF
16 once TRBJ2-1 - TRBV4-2 TGTGCCAGCAGCCGCAACTTGAGAAACTCCTACAATGAGCAGTTCTTC CASSRNLRNSYNEQFF
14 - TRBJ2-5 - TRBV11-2 TGTGCCAGCAGCTCGGGGACCCGGGGGGAGACCCAGTACTTC CASSSGTRGETQYF
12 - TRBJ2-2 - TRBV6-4 TGTGCCAGCACCCTACCCACCGGGGAGCTGTTTTTT CASTLPTGELFF
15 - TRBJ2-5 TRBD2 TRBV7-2 TGTGCCAGCAGCGTAGGGGAGGGCTTACAAGAGACCCAGTACTTC CASSVGEGLQETQYF
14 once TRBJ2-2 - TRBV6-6 TGTGCCAGCAGTTACACGGGGGTCACCGGGGAGCTGTTTTTT CASSYTGVTGELFF
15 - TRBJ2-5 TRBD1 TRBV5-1 TGCGCCAGCAGCTTGTTGGGGACAGGGGAAGAGACCCAGTACTTC CASSLLGTGEETQYF
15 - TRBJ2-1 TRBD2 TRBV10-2 TGCGCCAGCAGTGATTCAGCGGGAGTCTGGAATGAGCAGTTCTTC CASSDSAGVWNEQFF
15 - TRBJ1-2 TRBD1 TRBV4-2 TGTGCCAGCAGCCAAGACGGACAGGGCCCGTATGGCTACACCTTC CASSQDGQGPYGYTF
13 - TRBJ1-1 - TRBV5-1 TGCGCCAGCAGCCACAGGGCAGGCACTGAAGCTTTCTTT CASSHRAGTEAFF
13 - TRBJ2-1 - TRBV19 TGTGCCAGTAGTATTCATTCCTACAATGAGCAGTTCTTC CASSIHSYNEQFF
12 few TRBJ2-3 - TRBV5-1 TGCGCCAGCAGCTTGACCACAGATACGCAGTATTTT CASSLTTDTQYF
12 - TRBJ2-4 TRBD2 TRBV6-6 TGTGCCAGCTGGGGGGGAGAGAGCATTCAGTACTTC CASWGGESIQYF
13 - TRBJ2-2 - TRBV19 TGTGCCAGTAGTGGCTTGGGCTTCGGGGAGCTGTTTTTT CASSGLGFGELFF
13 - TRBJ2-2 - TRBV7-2 TGTGCCAGCAGCCCCTGGGCCGCCGGGGAGCTGTTTTTT CASSPWAAGELFF
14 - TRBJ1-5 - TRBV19 TGTGCCAGTACCACCGGTGAGTGGAGGCAGCCCCAGCATTTT CASTTGEWRQPQHF
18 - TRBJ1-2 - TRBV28 TGTGCCAGCAGTCCCCTCTGGGTGGGCTGGGAGCGGAACTATGGCTACACCTTC CASSPLWVGWERNYGYTF
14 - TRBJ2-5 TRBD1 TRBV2 TGTGCCAGCAGTCAGGGGGAGTACCAAGAGACCCAGTACTTC CASSQGEYQETQYF
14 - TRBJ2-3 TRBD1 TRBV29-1 TGCAGCGTTGAACCTAACAGGGGTTCGGATACGCAGTATTTT CSVEPNRGSDTQYF
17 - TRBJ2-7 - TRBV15 TGTGCCACCAGCAGAGGAGGATGGGGGGCGACTCCCTACGAGCAGTACTTC CATSRGGWGATPYEQYF
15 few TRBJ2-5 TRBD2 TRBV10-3 TGTGCCATCAGTGTCCCGCGGGAGGCTCAAGAGACCCAGTACTTC CAISVPREAQETQYF
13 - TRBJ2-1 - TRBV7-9 TGTGCCAGCAGCGCGGGACGGACAATGCGGCAGTTCTTC CASSAGRTMRQFF
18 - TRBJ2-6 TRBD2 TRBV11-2 TGTGCCAGCAGCTCTTATGGACGGGGGGGCGCTGGGGCCAACGTCCTGACTTTC CASSSYGRGGAGANVLTF
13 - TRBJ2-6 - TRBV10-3 TGTGCCATCAGTGCCCGGGACGGCAACGTCCTGACTTTC CAISARDGNVLTF
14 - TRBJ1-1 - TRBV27 TGTGCCAGCAGTTTACAGGGAGGGGACACTGAAGCTTTCTTT CASSLQGGDTEAFF
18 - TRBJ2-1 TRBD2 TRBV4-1 TGCGCCAGCAGCCAAGATCGACGGGAGGGTTTAAGGTATTATGAGCAGTTCTTC CASSQDRREGLRYYEQFF
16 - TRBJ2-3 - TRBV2 TGTGCCAGCATTGGATTGTGGACGGGTAACACAGATACGCAGTATTTT CASIGLWTGNTDTQYF
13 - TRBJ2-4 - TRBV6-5 TGTGCCAGCAGTTACGACGGGGGAGACATTCAGTACTTC CASSYDGGDIQYF
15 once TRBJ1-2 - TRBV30 TGTGCCTGGAGTGGGAAGGGAGGCGAGAAATATGGCTACACCTTC CAWSGKGGEKYGYTF
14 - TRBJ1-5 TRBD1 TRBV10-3 TGTGCCATCAGTGAACAGGGGGTAGAACAGCCCCAGCATTTT CAISEQGVEQPQHF
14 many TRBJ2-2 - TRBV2 TGTGCCAGCAGTGATGCCCCCCTCAACGGGGAGCTGTTTTTT CASSDAPLNGELFF
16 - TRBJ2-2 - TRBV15 TGTGCCACCAGCAGCCAGGGACTTATGAACACCGGGGAGCTGTTTTTT CATSSQGLMNTGELFF
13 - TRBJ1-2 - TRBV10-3 TGTGCCATCAGTGGTGACCTAGGTGAAGGCTACACCTTC CAISGDLGEGYTF